The following is a T cell receptor (beta chain) sequence with its context. This clonotype has at least ten counts. This receptor's antigen is unknown. Qualities for individual bases were not recorded, and no much larger clone is one base off. Stable Graves' hyperthyroidism was defined as the absence of progression to ophthalmopathy over 18 months of follow-up. Hyperthyroidism patients were newly diagnosed, with disease duration under 2 months, and aged 18 to 65 years. Patients with uncontrolled infections, other autoimmune diseases, pregnancy or lactation were excluded. Diagnoses were based on clinical symptoms, serum thyroxine and TRAb, thyroid ultrasound and orbital computed tomography. PBMCs were separated from 10 ml of fresh peripheral blood using Ficoll-Paque density gradient centrifugation. Total RNA was extracted with Trizol reagent, and quality was checked on an Agilent 2100 Bioanalyzer. The germline V gene supplies CDR1 MDHEN and CDR2 SYDVKM. Counted from cysteine to phenylalanine, this CDR3 has 12 amino acids. Here the CDR3 DNA is all that survives: 36 bases in frame from base 1. At the junction V is shortened by 3 bases and J by 10 bases, with 10 bases in between.

TCR beta CDR3 regions were amplified from RNA transcripts. The TCR CDR3 was subjected to a first round of RT-PCR using the HTBI primer set and the Qiagen OneStep RT-PCR kit. Libraries were constructed in a second round of multiplex PCR, after which size selection and purification were performed. Sequencing of the libraries was done on an Illumina HiSeq2000 using paired-end 100 bp reads. The authors' analysis ran thus. Raw data were processed with SOAPnuke, discarding reads with adapters, uncalled bases, mean Phred below 15, or no exact constant-primer or identifier match. High-quality paired reads were merged with COPE v1.2.5, and unique nucleotide sequences were defined as clonotypes. Clonotypes were aligned to IMGT TRBV, TRBD and TRBJ reference segments using MiTCR v1.1. Analysis was restricted to V-J combinations with a frequency above 0.0001, which covered roughly 99% of repertoires. A TCS score was defined as the ratio of F50 (clonal expansion) to E x V (chaos), with BLOSUM62-based TCRdist applied between CDR3 peptides within each V-J. Welch's t-statistics and random forest reduced several hundred V-J features to 13, which were used in a naive Bayes classifier (R e1071). TCRdb trimmed the raw reads at Q25, called clones with MiXCR and kept productive beta chains. Every entry covers one CDR3 protein and lists the most common genes and DNA from its rows. It is TCRdb's table, rather than the study itself, that gives the V and J calls and clone size. The sample data list approximately 640,000 distinct CDR3 sequences, and about 18% of these were observed just once. The ten biggest clones cover about a sixth of the sample.

The sample belongs to a study of T cells in Graves' hyperthyroidism and ophthalmopathy (dated by TCRdb to between 2017 and 2020). The study in broad terms: Peripheral blood samples were taken at the time of initial diagnosis, prior to any treatment. The approximately 100 discovery patients were randomly split 7:3 into training and test sets. Once sampling was done, hyperthyroidism patients were given methimazole at a starting dose of 30 mg daily, whereas ophthalmopathy patients were given high-dose intravenous methylprednisolone. TCR Vbeta CDR3 sequencing of 135 peripheral blood samples (roughly 43 ophthalmopathy, 75 or so hyperthyroidism and roughly 17 progressor patients) is reported in the paper. An independent validation cohort of fewer than 20 hyperthyroidism patients and about 15 patients who later progressed to ophthalmopathy tested prospective prediction of ophthalmopathy. TCR V-J signatures able to tell the groups apart were searched for in a discovery cohort of 95 or so patients, of whom 43 had Graves' ophthalmopathy and about 60 had stable Graves' hyperthyroidism. In roughly six Graves' hyperthyroidism patients, the study also compared T-cell repertoires from thyroid tissue with T-cell repertoires from blood. On the study overall, not on this receptor specifically: In cross-validation, a model built on a 13 V-J signature told ophthalmopathy apart from stable hyperthyroidism with under 90% sensitivity and roughly 81% specificity, and in testing the same model reached 80%/75%. No statistical method was used to set the sample size in advance, and investigators knew the group allocation. Most expanded thyroid clonotypes (frequency above 0.001) were also found in blood, which suggests that blood repertoires may mirror thyroid immune responses. In validation, the model predicted progression to ophthalmopathy a median of around six months before onset, with about 70% sensitivity and 72.22% specificity.

This receptor was identified in a man aged 45-60 years with Graves' hyperthyroidism. Input material: blood. The chain is encoded by TRBV28 joined to TRBJ2-1, with the identity of the D gene unclear. CDR3 region: CASSLLRTEQFF. The nucleotide sequence is given as TGTGCCAGCAGTTTGCTGCGAACAGAGCAGTTCTTC.